These 27 T cell receptor beta chains share one sample of origin, sequenced in a study of identical twins. TCRdb used MiXCR to reprocess the 5' RACE reads, holding one entry per CDR3 protein. The sample has roughly 230,000 distinct CDR3 sequences, roughly 8% seen once. The same data also contributed to another study, on yellow fever vaccine responses in identical twins.

Input material: CD8+ T cells sorted from blood. Receptors were obtained from a woman younger than 35 in good health.

The chain couples TRBV12-3 or TRBV12-4 to TRBJ1-1, with D maybe TRBD1 (6 bases). The V end was cut by 6 bases, the J end by 10 bases, with 18 bases between. This CDR3 has 13 amino acids. DNA for the CDR3: TGTGCCAGCAGACTCGGACAGAAGAGGGGAGCTTTCTTT. It is translated as CASRLGQKRGAFF.

This clonotype occurred many times. The genes are TRBV28 and TRBJ2-1; 11 bases align to TRBD1. V lost 5 bases to trimming and J lost 8 bases; unmatched junction nucleotides: 11. Germline-derived CDR1 and CDR2 are MDHEN and SYDVKM. The CDR3 has 16 amino acids. Written as DNA, the CDR3 is TGTGCCAGCAGTCTGTTCCGACAGGGACAGGGGGATGAGCAGTTCTTC. Translation gives CASSLFRQGQGDEQFF.

The chain combines TRBV20-1 with TRBJ2-5; 9 nucleotides line up with TRBD2. Germline V CDR1 and CDR2: DFQATT, SNEGSKA (reference sequence). The CDR3 extends over 18 amino acids. With 0 bases clipped from V and 1 base from J, the junction kept 12 bases outside the gene matches. CDR3 DNA sequence: TGCAGTGCTAGAGATAGAGAGCGGGAGGCCACGCTCCAAGAGACCCAGTACTTC. Amino acid sequence: CSARDREREATLQETQYF.

This clonotype was picked up a small number of times. The chain has TRBV27 and TRBJ2-2, with unresolved D. The CDR3 has 14 amino acids. Germline-derived CDR1 and CDR2 are MNHEY and SMNVEV (reference sequence). V gave up 2 bases and J gave up 0 bases, with 4 bases separating them. For the CDR3, the DNA is TGTGCCAGCAGTTTAAACGCGAACACCGGGGAGCTGTTTTTT. The encoded protein is CASSLNANTGELFF.

This clonotype has a handful of counts. In DNA form, the CDR3 reads TGCAGTGCTAGAATGCAGGAAGGGTCCTACGAGCAGTACTTC. Protein: CSARMQEGSYEQYF. V gene TRBV20-1 combines with J gene TRBJ2-7; D not resolved. The germline CDR1 and CDR2 sequences are DFQATT and SNEGSKA (reference sequence). Trimming removed 2 bases at V and 1 base at J, with 12 bases between. This CDR3 is 14 amino acids long.

The V gene is TRBV27, the J gene TRBJ2-1; 10 positions match TRBD1. After removal of 5 bases from V and 4 bases from J, the junction contained 8 bases not matched to a gene. CDR3 length equals 16 residues. CDR1 MNHEY and CDR2 SMNVEV come from the germline V gene (reference sequence). CDR3 in DNA: TGTGCCAGCAGTCCGGGCCGGGACAGGGGTTACAATGAGCAGTTCTTC. Translated: CASSPGRDRGYNEQFF.

This clonotype came up many times. This chain links TRBV2 with TRBJ2-3; TRBD2 might be the D (7 bases). This CDR3 spans 15 amino acids. Germline V gene sequence: CDR1 SNHLY, CDR2 FYNNEI. The germline V and J ends were trimmed by 7 bases and 4 bases, with 18 bases remaining between them. The CDR3 region is CASITTPGGPDTQYF. In nucleotides, the CDR3 is TGTGCCAGCATAACGACCCCGGGGGGCCCAGATACGCAGTATTTT.

The V and J genes are TRBV11-2 and TRBJ2-1, with D maybe TRBD2 (6 bases). The V end lost 3 bases, the J end lost 8 bases, and 11 bases lay between the germline ends. Germline V gene sequence: CDR1 SGHAT, CDR2 FQNNGV. CDR3 length equals 13 residues. The CDR3 is CASSFAGGYEQFF. The CDR3 nucleotides read TGTGCCAGCAGCTTCGCAGGAGGGTATGAGCAGTTCTTC.

In this sample, this clonotype turned up many times. The rearrangement uses TRBV29-1 and TRBJ2-7; 8 bases line up with TRBD2. This CDR3 spans 13 amino acids. Per the germline V gene, CDR1 is SQVTM and CDR2 is ANQGSEA. V was clipped by 0 bases and J by 2 bases; unmatched bases: 0. CDR3 in DNA: TGCAGCGTTGAAGAAGCGGGAGCCTACGAGCAGTACTTC. This encodes CSVEEAGAYEQYF.

This chain uses TRBV27 with TRBJ2-1; TRBD2 agrees at 12 bases. The ends lost 5 bases at V and 5 bases at J; junction bases unmatched: 13. The CDR3 runs 18 residues. Germline values: CDR1 MNHEY, CDR2 SMNVEV (reference sequence). The DNA for the CDR3 is TGTGCCAGCAGTGCCCTACGGCTAGCGGGAGGGCTCGACAATGAGCAGTTCTTC. Its protein product is CASSALRLAGGLDNEQFF.

This clonotype was seen many times. A read error may produce the germline difference seen at one junction end. The rearrangement links TRBV29-1 to TRBJ2-7; D not resolved. Germline CDR1 reads SQVTM; CDR2 reads ANQGSEA. CDR3 length: 11 residues. The CDR3 sequence: CSVGTSSEQYF. CDR3 nucleotides: TGCAGCGTAGGAACCTCCTCCGAGCAGTACTTC.

This rearrangement joins TRBV6-5 to TRBJ2-7; 9 nucleotides match TRBD1. The germline V gene encodes CDR1 MNHEY and CDR2 SVGAGI. The CDR3 loop spans 15 amino acids. Trimming removed 1 base from V and 5 bases from J; junction bases left unmatched: 6. The chain's CDR3 is CASSYYQGDRDEQYF. The CDR3 DNA reads TGTGCCAGCAGTTACTATCAGGGGGACAGGGACGAGCAGTACTTC.

V is TRBV18 and J is TRBJ2-3, with D perhaps matching TRBD1 or TRBD2 (6 bases each). Trimming removed 5 bases from V and 0 bases from J, with 15 bases in between. Per germline, CDR1 KGHSH and CDR2 LQKENI. This CDR3 comprises 16 residues. CDR3 bases: TGTGCCAGCTCATTGAGGAGGGGGACTAGCACAGATACGCAGTATTTT. Amino acid sequence: CASSLRRGTSTDTQYF. Filled out from reference TRBV18 and TRBJ2-3, the complete variable domain reads NAGVMQNPRHLVRRRGQEARLRCSPMKGHSHVYWYRQLPEEGLKFMVYLQKENIIDESGMPKERFSAEFPKEGPSILRIQQVVRGDSAAYFCASSLRRGTSTDTQYFGPGTRLTVL.

The chain employs TRBV6-5 and TRBJ2-3; 7 positions agree with TRBD1. V gave up 2 bases and J gave up 5 bases; unmatched junction bases: 10. CDR3 length: 16 residues. CDR1 is MNHEY, CDR2 SVGAGI, per germline. The CDR3 DNA reads as TGTGCCAGCAGTTACGACAGGGAGAACGGAGGAGATACGCAGTATTTT. This gives the protein CASSYDRENGGDTQYF.

The rearrangement uses TRBV7-9 and TRBJ2-2, with D possibly called TRBD1 or TRBD2 (5 bases each). V lost 6 bases to trimming and J lost 2 bases, with 10 bases between them. The germline V gene has CDR1 SEHNR and CDR2 FQNEAQ (reference sequence). CDR3 size: 14 residues. CDR3 coding DNA: TGTGCCAGCAGATCCGGGGCTAACACCGGGGAGCTGTTTTTT. Its protein is CASRSGANTGELFF.

This clonotype was seen only a few times. This chain joins TRBV7-9 and TRBJ2-3; D is perhaps TRBD2 (6 bases). The CDR3 totals 15 residues. Germline-derived CDR1 and CDR2 are SEHNR and FQNEAQ (reference sequence). V was trimmed by 5 bases and J by 2 bases, leaving 14 bases between them. Written as DNA, the CDR3 is TGTGCCAGCAGCCCCCGGGACTCCACCACAGATACGCAGTATTTT. Residues: CASSPRDSTTDTQYF.

The sample holds a few counts of this clonotype. This chain uses TRBV7-6 with TRBJ2-5; TRBD1 aligns across 9 bases. The ends lost 3 bases at V and 4 bases at J; junction bases unmatched: 15. Germline V gives CDR1 SGHVS, CDR2 FNYEAQ. The CDR3 is 18 amino acids. CDR3 nucleotides: TGTGCCAGCAGCTTCCTGACTCCCCGGACAGGGGAGGGAGAGACCCAGTACTTC. This translates into CASSFLTPRTGEGETQYF.

Ten or more counts support this clonotype. The chain recombines TRBV24-1 with TRBJ2-1, with 8 positions matching TRBD1. The CDR3 consists of 16 residues. The ends lost 0 bases at V and 3 bases at J; junction bases unmatched: 3. The germline V gene has CDR1 KGHDR and CDR2 SFDVKD. DNA of the CDR3: TGTGCCACCAGTGATTTGGCAGGGGGCTACTACAATGAGCAGTTCTTC. It yields the protein CATSDLAGGYYNEQFF.

This chain joins TRBV29-1 and TRBJ2-3, with D possibly being TRBD1 or TRBD2 (5 bases each). V gave up 3 bases and J gave up 5 bases, with 12 bases separating them. CDR1 is SQVTM, CDR2 ANQGSEA, per germline. The CDR3 covers 13 residues. The CDR3 nucleotides are TGCAGCGTTGATAGGGACGCGAGAGATACGCAGTATTTT. Protein: CSVDRDARDTQYF.

This clonotype appeared a few times. The gene calls are TRBV12-3 or TRBV12-4 and TRBJ2-1; 7 bases align to TRBD2. Germline trimming cut 3 bases from V and 5 bases from J; bases unmatched to any gene: 7. The CDR3 totals 15 residues. The CDR3 loop is CASSFAGVGDNEQFF. The DNA of the CDR3 is TGTGCCAGCAGTTTTGCGGGAGTTGGGGACAATGAGCAGTTCTTC.

This CDR3 is CATSDLPAGELFF. CDR3 in DNA: TGTGCCACCAGTGATTTGCCGGCCGGGGAGCTGTTTTTT. The gene calls are TRBV24-1 and TRBJ2-2; D is ambiguous. The germline V gene has CDR1 KGHDR and CDR2 SFDVKD. The ends were cut back, 0 bases at V and 6 bases at J, with 4 bases in the middle. The CDR3 consists of 13 residues.

This clonotype has a handful of counts. The chain employs TRBV28 and TRBJ2-1; 8 bases line up with TRBD2. From germline, CDR1 is MDHEN and CDR2 SYDVKM. After removal of 6 bases from V and 8 bases from J, the junction contained 12 bases not matched to a gene. This CDR3 has 15 residues. For the CDR3, the DNA is TGTGCCAGCAGCGGGGTGGGGCGGGGGGCCGATGAGCAGTTCTTC. As protein: CASSGVGRGADEQFF.

This clonotype has ten or more counts. The chain couples TRBV6-1 to TRBJ1-1; TRBD1 aligns across 7 bases. The V segment lost 8 bases and the J segment 1 base; nucleotides outside the gene matches: 4. Germline CDR1 MNHNS, CDR2 SASEGT. The length of the CDR3 is 13 residues. The CDR3 spells CASGDSENTEAFF. The CDR3 coding sequence is TGTGCCAGCGGGGACAGCGAGAACACTGAAGCTTTCTTT.

This chain links TRBV20-1 with TRBJ1-2; 8 bases map to TRBD1. The V segment lost 5 bases and the J segment 1 base; nucleotides outside the gene matches: 6. CDR3 length: 14 residues. Germline V gives CDR1 DFQATT, CDR2 SNEGSKA (reference sequence). DNA of the CDR3: TGCAGTGCTTTGGACAGGGCCGTTAACTATGGCTACACCTTC. Its translation is CSALDRAVNYGYTF.

This clonotype was detected many times. This rearrangement joins TRBV3-1 to TRBJ2-5; 9 bases fit TRBD2. Trimming took 3 bases from V and 1 from J; bases not matched to a gene: 3. This CDR3 region has 15 residues. Germline CDR1 and CDR2: LGHDT and YNNKEL (reference sequence). The CDR3 DNA reads TGTGCCAGCAGCCAGAGCGGGGGGATCCAAGAGACCCAGTACTTC. It encodes CASSQSGGIQETQYF.

This clonotype was counted between two and nine times. The J gene is TRBJ1-1, the V gene TRBV27; TRBD1 aligns across 7 bases. Trimming removed 6 bases from V and 3 bases from J; junction bases left unmatched: 7. CDR3 length: 14 residues. Germline values: CDR1 MNHEY, CDR2 SMNVEV (reference sequence). CDR3 coding DNA: TGTGCCAGCAGGACAGGGACAATCTACACTGAAGCTTTCTTT. Translation: CASRTGTIYTEAFF.

The chain has TRBV11-2 and TRBJ2-7, with TRBD1 as a possible D gene (5 bases). The CDR3 spans 14 residues. V lost 5 bases and J lost 3, with 14 bases in between. Per the germline V gene, CDR1 is SGHAT and CDR2 is FQNNGV. CDR3 in amino acids: CASSPDRYYYEQYF. CDR3 bases: TGTGCCAGCAGCCCCGACAGATACTACTACGAGCAGTACTTC.